This T cell receptor (beta chain) was recovered during a study of response to subunit inactivated influenza vaccine. Comments on this clonotype: The antigen is unknown.

Germline V gives CDR1 SQVTM, CDR2 ANQGSEA. Losses at the gene ends were 3 bases for V and 5 bases for J; bases not matched to a gene: 6. CDR3 length equals 15 residues. TCRdb fed the RT-PCR reads into MiXCR, producing one record per CDR3 protein. The top ten clones hold over 8.5% of a sample with roughly 570,000 distinct CDR3 sequences, 13% to 15% of them seen once. Points from the study as a whole: The study's authors posited that every seasonal influenza vaccination enlists few new T cells.

The TCR comes from a man between 45 and 60 years old who received an inactivated influenza vaccine. This material consisted of PBMCs from blood, taken 12 days after vaccination. This chain joins TRBV29-1 and TRBJ2-1; the match to TRBD2 covers 11 bases. This chain's CDR3 is CSVDFSGRAHNEQFF. The CDR3 DNA reads as TGCAGCGTTGACTTTAGCGGGAGGGCCCACAATGAGCAGTTCTTC.